This T cell receptor (beta chain) stems from a study of cytomegalovirus exposure and HLA in healthy donors. 60 Vbeta and 13 Jbeta primers were used in PCR. Assay: immunoSEQ multiplex PCR; the TCRdb copy retains only in-frame clones and omits some. The data contain around 120,000 clones, 80% of them singletons. Turning to this clone: Its antigen is undetermined.

The junction had 3 bases not matched to a gene; V was cut back by 7 bases and J by 4 bases. In germline, CDR1 is MNHNY, CDR2 SVGAGI (reference sequence). CDR3 length: 13 residues. General study findings and limits: Later analysis indicated greater clonal expansion among HLA-associated TCR beta chains than among equally common other chains. In a later analysis, TCR beta V- and J-gene trimming was associated with a missense DCLRE1C variant. Reportedly, TCR beta sequences accurately predicted HLA-A and HLA-B alleles in most subjects. TCR sequences were mostly rare, though some public TCRs occurred in many donors.

Sequencing was performed on PBMCs. The source of this sequence is a human donor in good health. The gene calls are TRBV6-6 and TRBJ1-4; 7 bases fit TRBD1. The CDR3 region is CASTRDSNEKLFF. The CDR3 nucleotides are TGTGCCAGCACCCGGGACAGTAATGAAAAACTGTTTTTT.